The subject of this entry is one TCR beta chain. There is no known antigen for this receptor. There are no base qualities to consult, and no much larger clone falls within one base. The source of the sample is a study of T cell responses to AZD1222 COVID-19 vaccine (dated by TCRdb to the early 2020s). At the level of the whole study: Because spike-specific TCR depth and breadth did not differ between the two schedules, AZD1222 recipients who got a second dose at roughly 4 weeks were pooled with those who got a second dose at roughly 12 weeks. A total of 230 to 250 trial participants underwent TCR sequencing, of whom more than 200 had received two doses of AZD1222 and roughly 26 had received two doses of the MenACWY control vaccine. Trial participants were enrolled by age into subgroups of 18-55, 56-69 and 70-plus years, and around 150, 28 and 57 TCR-sequenced participants, respectively, were included in these subgroups.

Read against the paper, the sample's time point label means: baseline before first vaccination. Vaccinee samples were obtained from the UK trials COV001 and COV002, which included a single-blind randomized controlled phase 2/3 trial of AZD1222 (ChAdOx1 nCoV-19) in healthy adults. Trial participant PBMC samples were collected at day 0 and day 28 after the second dose for TCRbeta chain sequencing. Beyond this particular receptor, the publication reports: The whole spike protein was spanned by vaccine-associated CD4 TCRs, and dominant responses were seen in regions 160-218 and 743-854. Nearly half of unique spike-specific TCRs reportedly recognized epitopes outside regions mutated in the B.1.351 and B.1.1.7 variants. After two AZD1222 doses, both the breadth and the depth of spike-specific TCRs were significantly higher than at day 0 and than in MenACWY recipients. No day 14 peak-response samples were available, so repertoires were characterized only after the peak T cell response. Participants were mostly white British, with more females than males. The authors suggested clonal diversity may have been underestimated. Conclusions about previously exposed vaccinees are limited because only five or six AZD1222 recipients were SARS-CoV-2 seropositive at baseline. The 56-69-year group was small, and its depth increase did not reach significance, likely because of low power.

The germline V gene (reference sequence) supplies CDR1 LGHDT and CDR2 YNNKEL. Trimming at the junction amounts to 2 bases on V and 2 bases on J, and the germline ends lie 14 bases apart. The CDR3 spans 16 residues, from the cysteine through the phenylalanine. The CDR3 DNA has 48 bases and is translated from base 1. The CDR3 regions of human TCRbeta chains were subjected to immunosequencing. Per the authors' processing: TCRs in the repertoires were matched against a reference library of SARS-CoV-2-specific TCRs that had been generated with the MIRA antigen-specificity platform. Breadth was defined as the fraction of unique TCRs that were SARS-CoV-2-associated. Depth was defined as the fraction of total T cells that were SARS-CoV-2-associated. Using the MIRA data, each spike-specific TCR was assigned both to the spike region to which the TCR was reactive and to a CD4 or CD8 class. Log10-transformed breadth and depth values were compared by one-way ANOVA with Sidak's multiple comparisons tests. TCRdb took this table from immuneACCESS and kept in-frame rearrangements with V and J called. Such tables lack part of the clones; where checked against another copy, unresolved V genes explain under half of the gap, and the rest is unexplained. D and trimming come from the DNA, and the V and J calls and clone size come from that table. In this sample the table shows under 200,000 clones, roughly 92% of which occur a single time. The ten largest account for 1.6% of the sample.

Sequenced material: peripheral blood, taken on day 0 of AZD1222 vaccination. Rearrangement joined TRBV3-1 (or the pseudogene TRBV3-2) to TRBJ2-3, with TRBD1 as a weak D call on 5 bases. This TCR derives from an adult in good health. The CDR3 corresponds to CASSQTIGAPTDTQYF. The nucleotide sequence is TGTGCCAGCAGCCAAACAATAGGGGCCCCCACAGATACGCAGTATTTT.